One sample yielded the 32 T cell receptor beta chains listed below, sequenced in a study of blood T cell repertoires in COVID-19. Clones were read by immunoSEQ multiplex PCR, and TCRdb kept only the in-frame ones, dropping some. The sample has around 85,000 clones, more than 85% seen once. Sequenced material: PBMCs or T cells enriched from blood (not recorded which). Source of these receptors: a woman aged 45 to 65 with acute COVID-19.

This chain joins TRBV19 and TRBJ1-1; 7 positions agree with TRBD1. Germline CDR1 and CDR2: LNHDA and SQIVND (reference sequence). The CDR3 runs to 15 residues. Germline trimming cut 5 bases from V and 0 bases from J; bases unmatched to any gene: 6. This chain's CDR3 is CASSSHRGLNTEAFF. CDR3 coding DNA: TGTGCCAGTAGTTCCCACAGGGGTTTGAACACTGAAGCTTTCTTT.

This sequence joins TRBV30 and TRBJ1-2; D may be TRBD1 (5 bases). The V end lost 6 bases, the J end lost 4 bases, and 15 bases lay between the germline ends. CDR1 is GTSNPN and CDR2 is SVGIG in the germline V gene (reference sequence). The length of the CDR3 is 13 residues. CDR3 sequence reads: CACWGEQTYGYTF. The CDR3 coding sequence is TGTGCCTGCTGGGGGGAACAGACCTATGGCTACACCTTC.

The rearrangement uses TRBV13 and TRBJ1-1; D is undetermined. The CDR3 is 11 residues long. Per the germline V gene, CDR1 is PRHDT and CDR2 is FYEKMQ (reference sequence). V dropped 2 bases and J dropped 8 bases, with 6 bases sitting between them. CDR3 in DNA: TGTGCCAGCAGCTTAAGACACGAAGCTTTCTTT. The encoded protein is CASSLRHEAFF. Together with reference TRBV13 and TRBJ1-1, the CDR3 gives the full variable domain: AAGVIQSPRHLIKEKRETATLKCYPIPRHDTVYWYQQGPGQDPQFLISFYEKMQSDKGSIPDRFSAQQFSDYHSELNMSSLELGDSALYFCASSLRHEAFFGQGTRLTVV.

CDR3 in amino acids: CSASRAGDWQPQHF. The CDR3 coding sequence is TGCAGTGCTAGTAGGGCAGGGGATTGGCAGCCCCAGCATTTT. This chain connects TRBV20-1 to TRBJ1-5; D may be TRBD1 (6 bases). This CDR3 spans 14 amino acids. Germline V gene sequence: CDR1 DFQATT, CDR2 SNEGSKA (reference sequence). V lost 3 bases, J lost 7 bases, and 16 bases lay in between.

The J gene is TRBJ2-3, the V gene TRBV7-9; 7 bases are a match to TRBD2. Trimming at V came to 6 bases and at J to 0 bases, leaving 9 bases not matched to a gene. The CDR3 is 16 amino acids. The germline V gene encodes CDR1 SEHNR and CDR2 FQNEAQ (reference sequence). The CDR3 spells CASSLSGTVSTDTQYF. The CDR3 DNA reads as TGTGCCAGCAGTCTCAGCGGGACCGTTAGCACAGATACGCAGTATTTT.

The chain is built from TRBV11-2 and TRBJ2-7; 13 nucleotides agree with TRBD2. V trimming: 6 bases; J trimming: 6 bases; junction bases outside the gene matches: 8. Germline CDR1 and CDR2: SGHAT and FQNNGV. CDR3 size: 15 residues. Here the CDR3 DNA reads TGTGCCAGCAGATCTACTAGCGGGAGGGTTCTCGAGCAGTACTTC. Its translation: CASRSTSGRVLEQYF.

The rearrangement uses TRBV18 and TRBJ2-1; 12 positions agree with TRBD1. The CDR3 has 15 amino acids. Germline-derived CDR1 and CDR2 are KGHSH and LQKENI. The V and J ends lost 4 bases and 6 bases, in that order; junction bases with no gene match: 4. This CDR3 is CASSLGTGGLNEQFF. CDR3 coding DNA: TGTGCCAGCTCACTTGGGACAGGGGGCCTCAATGAGCAGTTCTTC.

The genes are TRBV7-2 and TRBJ2-6, with TRBD1 as a possible D gene (5 bases). Trimming left V 8 bases short and J 5 bases short, with 28 bases between. Per germline, CDR1 SGHTA and CDR2 FQGNSA. This CDR3 region has 19 residues. This CDR3 is CASGCCDRDDKSRANVLTF. DNA of the CDR3: TGTGCCAGCGGCTGCTGTGACAGAGACGACAAAAGTCGGGCCAACGTCCTGACTTTC.

The chain carries TRBV24-1 and TRBJ1-5; TRBD1 agrees at 9 bases. V gave up 4 bases and J gave up 4 bases; unmatched junction bases: 7. The CDR3 is 16 amino acids. Looked up from germline, CDR1 is KGHDR and CDR2 is SFDVKD. CDR3 bases: TGTGCCACCAGTGAGGCCGGACAGGGGATGAATCAGCCCCAGCATTTT. It encodes CATSEAGQGMNQPQHF.

V is TRBV7-2 and J is TRBJ2-7; TRBD2 aligns across 8 bases. With 2 bases clipped from V and 0 bases from J, the junction kept 3 bases outside the gene matches. Per germline, CDR1 SGHTA and CDR2 FQGNSA. The CDR3 consists of 15 residues. CDR3: CASSLRLAGSYEQYF. The DNA of the CDR3 is TGTGCCAGCAGCTTACGGCTAGCGGGCTCCTACGAGCAGTACTTC.

This clone was counted only a few times. V usage is TRBV29-1 and J usage is TRBJ2-1; 9 positions agree with TRBD2. The CDR3 totals 13 residues. Unmatched junction bases numbered 5, after V lost 7 bases and J lost 4 bases. Germline CDR1 is SQVTM and CDR2 is ANQGSEA. CDR3 amino acids: CSAVTSGYNEQFF. The CDR3 coding sequence is TGCAGCGCAGTGACTAGCGGATACAATGAGCAGTTCTTC.

The chain combines TRBV4-2 with TRBJ2-5, with 7 bases that match TRBD1. CDR1 and CDR2 (germline): LGHNA, YNFKEQ. V lost 1 base and J lost 3; bases outside the gene matches: 8. The CDR3 is 16 residues long. The CDR3 DNA sequence: TGTGCCAGCAGCCAAGTAGGGGGCGAGTGGGAAGAGACCCAGTACTTC. Residues: CASSQVGGEWEETQYF.

The chain couples TRBV29-1 to TRBJ2-7, with D possibly matching TRBD1 (6 bases). Germline CDR1 SQVTM, CDR2 ANQGSEA. Trimming left V 4 bases short and J 5 bases short, with 12 bases between. This CDR3 is 12 amino acids long. CDR3 nucleotides: TGCAGCGTTGGGCAGGGGAACAACGAGCAGTACTTC. Protein product: CSVGQGNNEQYF.

This rearrangement joins TRBV10-1 to TRBJ2-7; a weak D match, TRBD2 (5 bases). Germline V lookup: CDR1 WNHNN, CDR2 SYGVQD (reference sequence). The CDR3 runs 16 residues. The V gene lost 1 base and the J gene lost 6 bases, with 19 bases spanning the gap. The CDR3: CASSEFRMGSTGEQYF. The CDR3 DNA follows: TGCGCCAGCAGTGAGTTTAGGATGGGGAGCACGGGCGAGCAGTACTTC.

This clone was counted between two and nine times. The genes are TRBV10-3 and TRBJ2-1; 8 bases are a match to TRBD2. With 6 bases clipped from V and 7 bases from J, the junction kept 8 bases outside the gene matches. The CDR3 sequence is 14 residues long. Germline CDR1 is ENHRY and CDR2 is SYGVKD. The CDR3 DNA follows: TGTGCCATCAGCGGGGGGACTAGGTGGAATGAGCAGTTCTTC. Its translation: CAISGGTRWNEQFF.

The chain is built from TRBV6-1 and TRBJ1-5; D possibly corresponds to TRBD1 (5 bases). The CDR3 sequence is 15 residues long. The germline gives CDR1 MNHNS, CDR2 SASEGT. Trimming took 2 bases from V and 7 from J, leaving 15 bases between them. For the CDR3, the DNA is TGTGCCAGCAGTGAAACGGGAGGGGCTAAGCAGCCCCAGCATTTT. Its translation is CASSETGGAKQPQHF.

V and J are TRBV7-9 and TRBJ2-1; D is unresolved. Between the trimmed V and J ends, which lost 4 bases and 0 bases, there was a span of 10 bases. CDR1 and CDR2 from the germline V gene are SEHNR and FQNEAQ (reference sequence). The CDR3 runs 15 residues. The CDR3 nucleotides are TGTGCCAGCAGCTCCCTAGATATCTCCTACAATGAGCAGTTCTTC. Amino acids: CASSSLDISYNEQFF.

The V call is TRBV2, the J call TRBJ1-2, with TRBD1 matching over 7 bases. This CDR3 is 13 amino acids long. Germline V CDR1 and CDR2: SNHLY, FYNNEI. J lost 7 bases, V lost 6 bases, and 8 bases had no gene match. The CDR3 nucleotides are TGTGCCAGCAGAGTCGGACAGGACTTTGGCTACACCTTC. Amino acid sequence: CASRVGQDFGYTF. Filled out from reference TRBV2 and TRBJ1-2, the complete variable domain reads EPEVTQTPSHQVTQMGQEVILRCVPISNHLYFYWYRQILGQKVEFLVSFYNNEISEKSEIFDDQFSVERPDGSNFTLKIRSTKLEDSAMYFCASRVGQDFGYTFGSGTRLTVV.

The chain has TRBV27 and TRBJ1-2; no firm D call. The CDR3 covers 18 residues. V shed 0 bases and J shed 1 base, with 18 bases lying between them. The V gene's germline CDR1 is MNHEY and CDR2 SMNVEV (reference sequence). CDR3 coding DNA: TGTGCCAGCAGTTTATCGCCGCCGTCGGGAGCGAGTAACTATGGCTACACCTTC. This encodes CASSLSPPSGASNYGYTF.

This clone was detected only once. As DNA, the CDR3 is TGTGCCTGGGAACGGACAGGTGGGTCCTACGAGCAGTACTTC. This encodes CAWERTGGSYEQYF. V is TRBV30 and J is TRBJ2-7; TRBD1 aligns across 7 bases. Losses at the gene ends were 5 bases for V and 1 base for J; bases not matched to a gene: 8. The CDR3 extends over 14 amino acids. Germline V gene sequence: CDR1 GTSNPN, CDR2 SVGIG (reference sequence). The full variable domain, its missing parts supplied by reference TRBV30 and TRBJ2-7, is SQTIHQWPATLVQPVGSPLSLECTVEGTSNPNLYWYRQAAGRGLQLLFYSVGIGQISSEVPQNLSASRPQDRQFILSSKKLLLSDSGFYLCAWERTGGSYEQYFGPGTRLTVT.

The rearrangement uses TRBV2 and TRBJ2-1, with 9 bases aligning to TRBD2. V trimming: 4 bases; J trimming: 6 bases; junction bases outside the gene matches: 13. Germline assignment: CDR1 SNHLY and CDR2 FYNNEI. This CDR3 has 17 residues. CDR3 amino acids: CASSAMTSGPSINEQFF. The CDR3, as DNA: TGTGCCAGCAGTGCGATGACTAGCGGACCTAGTATCAATGAGCAGTTCTTC.

The V gene is TRBV27, the J gene TRBJ1-2, with TRBD1 as a possible D gene (5 bases). This CDR3 has 16 amino acids. Germline V lookup: CDR1 MNHEY, CDR2 SMNVEV (reference sequence). The ends were cut back, 2 bases at V and 1 base at J, with 14 bases in the middle. CDR3 region: CASSLERDPSNYGYTF. In DNA form, the CDR3 reads TGTGCCAGCAGTTTAGAGCGGGACCCCAGTAACTATGGCTACACCTTC.

This chain links TRBV5-1 with TRBJ2-1, with TRBD1 matching 9 bases. J gave up 0 bases and V 1 base, and 11 bases lay outside the gene matches. CDR1 is SGHRS, CDR2 YFSETQ, per germline. The CDR3 loop spans 19 amino acids. The CDR3: CASSLPTGTGISSYNEQFF. The CDR3 DNA reads as TGCGCCAGCAGCTTGCCAACCGGGACAGGGATCAGCTCCTACAATGAGCAGTTCTTC.

This sequence joins TRBV15 and TRBJ2-4, with D unclear. The CDR3 consists of 14 residues. Germline loops: CDR1 LNHNV, CDR2 YYDKDF (reference sequence). The V end was cut by 1 base, the J end by 7 bases, with 11 bases between. CDR3: CATSRGTAFNIQYF. The DNA of the CDR3 is TGTGCCACCAGCAGAGGCACTGCTTTCAACATTCAGTACTTC.

The V gene is TRBV11-3, the J gene TRBJ2-3; 7 bases are a match to TRBD1. The CDR3 is made up of 14 amino acids. Trimming took 4 bases from V and 3 from J; bases not matched to a gene: 4. Germline-derived CDR1 and CDR2 are SGHNT and YENEEA. In DNA form, the CDR3 reads TGTGCCAGCAGCTCCGGGACAGCAACAGATACGCAGTATTTT. It codes for CASSSGTATDTQYF.

The CDR3 loop reads CASSATGAETQYF. The CDR3 DNA reads as TGTGCCAGCAGCGCCACAGGGGCAGAGACCCAGTACTTC. The chain is built from TRBV11-2 and TRBJ2-5; 7 nucleotides match TRBD1. The CDR3 extends over 13 amino acids. J lost 4 bases, V lost 5 bases, and 4 bases had no gene match. Germline CDR1 SGHAT, CDR2 FQNNGV.

The chain joins TRBV11-3 to TRBJ2-5; the D gene is possibly TRBD2 (5 bases). The CDR3 runs to 13 residues. Trimming shortened V by 1 base and J by 3 bases, and 6 bases separated the two germline ends. Per germline, CDR1 SGHNT and CDR2 YENEEA. CDR3 sequence reads: CASSLGEKETQYF. As DNA, the CDR3 is TGTGCCAGCAGCTTAGGGGAGAAAGAGACCCAGTACTTC.

CDR3 loop: CASRGPRDRLNTEAFF. CDR3 bases: TGTGCCAGCAGAGGGCCCCGGGACAGACTGAACACTGAAGCTTTCTTT. The chain combines TRBV28 with TRBJ1-1, with 7 positions matching TRBD1. CDR3 size: 16 residues. Trimming took 6 bases from V and 0 from J; bases not matched to a gene: 10. Germline assignment: CDR1 MDHEN and CDR2 SYDVKM.

The chain recombines TRBV7-2 with TRBJ2-1; D may be TRBD2 (7 bases). The CDR3 is made up of 13 amino acids. The germline V and J ends were trimmed by 4 bases and 12 bases, with 16 bases remaining between them. The germline gives CDR1 SGHTA, CDR2 FQGNSA. The DNA for the CDR3 is TGTGCCAGCAGCTACTCTAGGGGGGGCGCGCAGTTCTTC. It translates to CASSYSRGGAQFF.

This clone was observed a few times. The chain is built from TRBV6-2 or TRBV6-3 and TRBJ2-5, with a tentative D call TRBD2 (5 bases). CDR1 is MNHEY and CDR2 is SVGEGT in the germline V gene. The V gene lost 0 bases and the J gene lost 1 base, with 9 bases spanning the gap. This CDR3 region has 15 residues. CDR3 sequence (DNA): TGTGCCAGCAGTTACTCGTCGGGGATCCAAGAGACCCAGTACTTC. Its translation is CASSYSSGIQETQYF.

The chain has TRBV7-9 and TRBJ2-1, with D possibly being TRBD2 (5 bases). Germline CDR1 is SEHNR and CDR2 is FQNEAQ (reference sequence). The V and J ends lost 2 bases and 5 bases respectively, with 16 bases between them. The length of the CDR3 is 16 residues. CDR3 sequence reads: CASSLRSGGSNNEQFF. The CDR3 nucleotides read TGTGCCAGCAGCTTACGATCTGGCGGGTCAAACAATGAGCAGTTCTTC.

The V gene is TRBV5-1, the J gene TRBJ2-3; unclear D gene. V gave up 0 bases and J gave up 6 bases, with 5 bases separating them. The germline CDR1 and CDR2 sequences are SGHRS and YFSETQ. The CDR3 consists of 12 residues. CDR3 in DNA: TGCGCCAGCAGCTTGGACATCGATACGCAGTATTTT. This encodes CASSLDIDTQYF.